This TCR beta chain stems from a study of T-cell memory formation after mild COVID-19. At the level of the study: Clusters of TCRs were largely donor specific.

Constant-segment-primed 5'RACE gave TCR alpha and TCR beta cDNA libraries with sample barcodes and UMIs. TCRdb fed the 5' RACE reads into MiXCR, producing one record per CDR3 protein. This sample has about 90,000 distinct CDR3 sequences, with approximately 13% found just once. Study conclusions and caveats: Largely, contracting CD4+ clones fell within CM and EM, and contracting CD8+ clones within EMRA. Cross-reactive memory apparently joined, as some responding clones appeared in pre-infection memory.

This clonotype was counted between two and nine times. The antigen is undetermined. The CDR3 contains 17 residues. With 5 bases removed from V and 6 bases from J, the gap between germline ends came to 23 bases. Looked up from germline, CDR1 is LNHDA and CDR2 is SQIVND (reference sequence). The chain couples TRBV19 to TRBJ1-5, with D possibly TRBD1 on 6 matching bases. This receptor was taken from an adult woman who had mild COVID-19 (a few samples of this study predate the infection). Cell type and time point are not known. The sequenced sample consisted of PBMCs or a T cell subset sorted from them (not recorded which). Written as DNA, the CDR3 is TGTGCCAGTAGTGTTCGGGAGGGTACAGGGCTCGGTCAGCCCCAGCATTTT. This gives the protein CASSVREGTGLGQPQHF.